One and the same sample provided the 28 T cell receptor beta chains below, sequenced in a study of metastatic and nonmetastatic thyroid tumors. Before thyroid surgery, none of the patients had received any treatment. TCRdb ran MiXCR on the PCR reads. This sample yields fewer than 30,000 clones, of which roughly 16% are seen a single time; about 4.4% belongs to the top ten. Sequences were obtained from blood. The receptors come from a female donor with papillary thyroid cancer or a benign thyroid nodule (not recorded which). Some clones in this sample may be carry-over from other donors' samples.

This clone has at least ten counts. Here the CDR3 DNA reads TGTGCCTGGAGGGAAGGGAATCCTTCCTATGGCTACACCTTC. Amino acids: CAWREGNPSYGYTF. The chain uses TRBV30 and TRBJ1-2; D call uncertain. The V and J ends lost 3 bases and 4 bases respectively, with 15 bases between them. Germline CDR1 reads GTSNPN; CDR2 reads SVGIG (reference sequence). CDR3 size: 14 residues.

This clone was seen repeatedly, ten times or more. The V and J genes are TRBV2 and TRBJ1-1; no firm D call. The V gene lost 4 bases and the J gene lost 4 bases, with 7 bases spanning the gap. Germline CDR1 and CDR2: SNHLY and FYNNEI. This CDR3 is built from 12 residues. Written as DNA, the CDR3 is TGTGCCAGCAGTGGATACGTCACTGAAGCTTTCTTT. Translating it yields CASSGYVTEAFF.

This clone was detected many times. The chain is built from TRBV20-1 and TRBJ1-3; D is uncertain. CDR1 and CDR2 (germline): DFQATT, SNEGSKA (reference sequence). V was shortened by 3 bases and J by 0 bases, with 12 bases between the two germline ends. This CDR3 spans 15 amino acids. CDR3 coding DNA: TGCAGTGCTAGCCCCGTCGGGCGCTCTGGAAACACCATATATTTT. Its protein is CSASPVGRSGNTIYF.

This clone was picked up many times. V usage is TRBV19 and J usage is TRBJ1-6; D gene uncertain. Germline CDR1 and CDR2: LNHDA and SQIVND (reference sequence). CDR3 length: 13 amino acids. V was trimmed by 7 bases and J by 3 bases, leaving 7 bases between them. CDR3 residues: CASTRYYNSPLHF. The CDR3 DNA sequence: TGTGCCAGTACGCGGTACTATAATTCACCCCTCCACTTT.

The chain joins TRBV6-2 or TRBV6-3 to TRBJ2-1, with 9 nucleotides matching TRBD2. The CDR3 loop spans 13 amino acids. J lost 7 bases, V lost 7 bases, and 5 bases had no gene match. CDR1 and CDR2 (germline): MNHEY, SVGEGT. CDR3 nucleotide sequence: TGTGCCAGCAAAGCGGGAGGATTGAATGAGCAGTTCTTC. It codes for CASKAGGLNEQFF.

V usage is TRBV11-3 and J usage is TRBJ2-7, with a tentative D call TRBD1 (6 bases). Germline V CDR1 and CDR2: SGHNT, YENEEA. Trimming removed 3 bases at V and 3 bases at J, with 9 bases between. The CDR3 loop spans 13 amino acids. The CDR3, as DNA: TGTGCCAGCAGCTTGGCCAGGGGCTACGAGCAGTACTTC. This sequence encodes CASSLARGYEQYF.

This clone was seen repeatedly, ten times or more. This chain connects TRBV27 to TRBJ2-7, with 9 nucleotides matching TRBD1. The CDR3 runs to 17 residues. Per the germline V gene, CDR1 is MNHEY and CDR2 is SMNVEV (reference sequence). V gave up 6 bases and J gave up 3 bases; unmatched junction bases: 15. The CDR3 reads CASRGGTSWTGDYEQYF. CDR3 bases: TGTGCCAGCAGAGGAGGGACCTCGTGGACAGGGGACTACGAGCAGTACTTC.

Comments on this clone: As the CDR3 is not closed by the conserved phenylalanine or tryptophan, this likely results from a read error. This sequence joins TRBV19 and TRBJ1-6, with 10 bases matching TRBD1. Germline CDR1 is LNHDA and CDR2 is SQIVND (reference sequence). Germline trimming cut 6 bases from V and 6 bases from J; bases unmatched to any gene: 11. This CDR3 spans 17 amino acids. CDR3 nucleotides: TGTGCCAGTAGCCTCTCGGGGACAGGGGTACGTAATTCACCCCTCCACTTG. This gives the protein CASSLSGTGVRNSPLHL.

This clone was observed at least ten times. The sample contains more than one DNA sequence encoding this CDR3. The CDR3 loop reads CAWGPGVGQYF. The CDR3 DNA sequence: TGTGCCTGGGGGCCAGGAGTGGGGCAGTACTTC. The rearrangement links TRBV30 to TRBJ2-7; D is undetermined. The ends were cut back, 5 bases at V and 9 bases at J, with 14 bases in the middle. Germline CDR1 GTSNPN, CDR2 SVGIG (reference sequence). This CDR3 has 11 residues. The full variable domain, rest sourced from reference TRBV30 and TRBJ2-7, is SQTIHQWPATLVQPVGSPLSLECTVEGTSNPNLYWYRQAAGRGLQLLFYSVGIGQISSEVPQNLSASRPQDRQFILSSKKLLLSDSGFYLCAWGPGVGQYFGPGTRLTVT.

This clone was counted ten times or more. The V call is TRBV24-1, the J call TRBJ2-7, with D unresolved. The length of the CDR3 is 13 residues. Trimming took 7 bases from V and 2 from J, leaving 11 bases between them. Germline V lookup: CDR1 KGHDR, CDR2 SFDVKD. The DNA for the CDR3 is TGTGCCACCAGCGCGACCGGTACCTACGAGCAGTACTTC. Translation gives CATSATGTYEQYF.

By frequency in the sample, this clone is medium-sized. This chain joins TRBV15 and TRBJ2-1; D remains ambiguous. The germline gives CDR1 LNHNV, CDR2 YYDKDF (reference sequence). The ends were cut back, 0 bases at V and 4 bases at J, with 4 bases in the middle. The CDR3 runs to 13 residues. This CDR3 reads CATSRDSYNEQFF. Written as DNA, the CDR3 is TGTGCCACCAGCAGAGATTCGTACAATGAGCAGTTCTTC.

This clone ranks as medium-sized. The chain couples TRBV6-1 to TRBJ1-5, with a possible D match to TRBD1 (6 bases). Germline CDR1 is MNHNS and CDR2 is SASEGT. The V end lost 5 bases, the J end lost 0 bases, and 8 bases lay between the germline ends. This CDR3 is 14 amino acids long. This CDR3 reads CASSRTVSNQPQHF. The CDR3 coding sequence is TGTGCCAGCAGTCGGACAGTTAGCAATCAGCCCCAGCATTTT.

This clone was found many times. The V call is TRBV11-2, the J call TRBJ1-2, with 10 positions matching TRBD1. J lost 4 bases, V lost 5 bases, and 10 bases had no gene match. Germline V gene sequence: CDR1 SGHAT, CDR2 FQNNGV. The CDR3 consists of 16 residues. The CDR3 nucleotides are TGTGCCAGCAGCCAGCCCGGGACAGGGGTCTCCTATGGCTACACCTTC. This sequence encodes CASSQPGTGVSYGYTF.

In the case of this clone: One base away lies a much larger clone, so this may be a sequencing read error. The chain uses TRBV5-6 and TRBJ1-3, with 7 positions matching TRBD1. CDR1 is SGHDT, CDR2 YYEEEE, per germline. The CDR3 runs 15 residues. CDR3 DNA: TGTGCCAGCAGCCCCCGGACAGGCTCTGGAGACACCATATATTTT. This gives the protein CASSPRTGSGDTIYF.

In its sample, this clone is medium-sized. V and J are TRBV6-1 and TRBJ1-1; perhaps TRBD1 as D (5 bases). The CDR3 totals 15 residues. With 5 bases removed from V and 1 base from J, the gap between germline ends came to 14 bases. The germline CDR1 and CDR2 sequences are MNHNS and SASEGT. CDR3 protein: CASSPPGLGNTEAFF. The CDR3 nucleotides read TGTGCCAGCAGTCCCCCGGGGCTGGGGAACACTGAAGCTTTCTTT.

This clone turned up a few times. CDR3 in DNA: TGTGCCAGCAGCCCCCCTTTTCATAGTTACGAGCAGTACTTC. Amino acid sequence: CASSPPFHSYEQYF. This rearrangement joins TRBV28 to TRBJ2-7, with D unclear. V was pared by 6 bases and J by 4 bases, with 16 bases between. The CDR3 loop spans 14 amino acids. Germline CDR1 is MDHEN and CDR2 is SYDVKM.

This chain links TRBV5-1 with TRBJ1-3; D unclear. The CDR3 is 15 amino acids. V was clipped by 1 base and J by 0 bases, with 8 bases between them. CDR1 is SGHRS and CDR2 is YFSETQ in the germline V gene. The CDR3 sequence: CASSLQPSSGNTIYF. The DNA for the CDR3 is TGCGCCAGCAGCTTGCAACCGAGCTCTGGAAACACCATATATTTT.

This rearrangement joins TRBV28 to TRBJ2-3; tentatively, D is TRBD1 (6 bases). V lost 6 bases and J lost 4, with 11 bases in between. CDR3 length equals 13 residues. The V gene's germline CDR1 is MDHEN and CDR2 SYDVKM. Here the CDR3 DNA reads TGTGCCAGCAGAATGACAGGTTCAGATACGCAGTATTTT. It translates to CASRMTGSDTQYF.

This clone was observed many times. The V and J genes are TRBV5-1 and TRBJ2-5; D is possibly TRBD1 or TRBD2 (5 bases each). Trimming left V 4 bases short and J 4 bases short, with 14 bases between. This CDR3 region has 14 residues. Germline loops: CDR1 SGHRS, CDR2 YFSETQ. This chain's CDR3 is CASSLGERGETQYF. CDR3 in DNA: TGCGCCAGCAGCCTGGGGGAGAGGGGAGAGACCCAGTACTTC.

This clone is medium-sized by share. The chain links TRBV27 to TRBJ2-2; D not certain. This CDR3 has 12 amino acids. The V and J ends lost 2 bases and 5 bases respectively, with 3 bases between them. CDR1 and CDR2 from the germline V gene are MNHEY and SMNVEV (reference sequence). CDR3 sequence reads: CASSLITGELFF. For the CDR3, the DNA is TGTGCCAGCAGTTTAATAACCGGGGAGCTGTTTTTT.

This clone has just a few counts. The chain employs TRBV6-2 or TRBV6-3 and TRBJ1-2, with 9 bases identical to TRBD1. The CDR3 runs 13 residues. V gave up 7 bases and J gave up 9 bases; unmatched junction bases: 9. Germline V gives CDR1 MNHEY, CDR2 SVGEGT. This CDR3 reads CASTPGTGLSYTF. Here the CDR3 DNA reads TGTGCCAGCACCCCCGGGACAGGGCTAAGCTACACCTTC.

In its sample, this clone was seen many times. The V call is TRBV11-2, the J call TRBJ1-2; no reliable D call. The CDR3 contains 12 residues. V lost 1 base to trimming and J lost 8 bases, with 8 bases between them. Germline V gene data show CDR1 as SGHAT and CDR2 as FQNNGV. This CDR3 is CASSLGEGGYTF. In DNA, the CDR3 is TGTGCCAGCAGCTTAGGGGAGGGAGGCTACACCTTC.

The CDR3 bases are TGTGCCAGCAGGGAGGTGGGGACAGGACCTGTAGGCTACACCTTC. Translating it yields CASREVGTGPVGYTF. The V call is TRBV6-1, the J call TRBJ1-2; 8 positions match TRBD1. There are 15 residues in the CDR3. J was trimmed by 8 bases and V by 6 bases; bases with no gene match: 14. Looked up from germline, CDR1 is MNHNS and CDR2 is SASEGT.

V and J are TRBV6-5 and TRBJ2-1, with 7 bases fitting TRBD2. The CDR3 covers 17 residues. V was clipped by 4 bases and J by 3 bases; unmatched bases: 12. Germline values: CDR1 MNHEY, CDR2 SVGAGI. DNA of the CDR3: TGTGCCAGCAGTTTTGAAGGAGTGGGAGGGCTCTACAATGAGCAGTTCTTC. Protein sequence: CASSFEGVGGLYNEQFF.

This clone was seen repeatedly, ten times or more. The genes are TRBV20-1 and TRBJ1-2; D is undetermined. Germline CDR1 reads DFQATT; CDR2 reads SNEGSKA (reference sequence). V shed 6 bases and J shed 4 bases, with 6 bases lying between them. The CDR3 has 10 amino acids. The CDR3 DNA reads TGCAGTGCGGGGAGCTATGGCTACACCTTC. This gives the protein CSAGSYGYTF.

This clone was counted many times. CDR3 nucleotide sequence: TGCGCCAGCAGCACAAGCGGCCGTATGTACTTC. It translates to CASSTSGRMYF. The gene calls are TRBV10-2 and TRBJ2-7; a possible D gene is TRBD2 (5 bases). Germline V lookup: CDR1 WSHSY, CDR2 SAAADI. This CDR3 has 11 amino acids. V gave up 6 bases and J gave up 12 bases, with 15 bases separating them.

The CDR3 spells CASSGTSGGALGEQFF. Here the CDR3 DNA reads TGTGCCAGCAGTGGGACTAGCGGGGGGGCCTTGGGTGAGCAGTTCTTC. V is TRBV2 and J is TRBJ2-1; TRBD2 aligns across 15 bases. Per the germline V gene, CDR1 is SNHLY and CDR2 is FYNNEI. J was trimmed by 9 bases and V by 4 bases; bases with no gene match: 7. The CDR3 runs 16 residues.

In DNA form, the CDR3 reads TGTGCCAGCAGCTTGGGGGGGCCAGGCTCTGGAAACACCATATATTTT. As protein: CASSLGGPGSGNTIYF. The chain uses TRBV5-4 and TRBJ1-3; possible D gene TRBD1, 6 bases. The CDR3 has 16 amino acids. Germline values: CDR1 SGHNT, CDR2 YYREEE (reference sequence). Between the trimmed V and J ends, which lost 0 bases and 0 bases, there was a span of 10 bases.